Following are 8 T cell receptor beta chains from one sample sequenced in a study of neoadjuvant anti-PD-1 for oral cavity cancer. TCRdb's copy holds only in-frame clones and misses some; the assay was immunoSEQ multiplex PCR. The sample shows 15,000 to 20,000 clones, roughly 70% of them seen only once. Sequencing used PBMCs, obtained before nivolumab (anti-PD-1) treatment. These receptors originate from a person between 40 and 85 years old with oral cavity squamous cell carcinoma.

V is TRBV11-1 and J is TRBJ1-1; 7 bases map to TRBD1. This CDR3 comprises 12 residues. Germline-derived CDR1 and CDR2 are SGHAT and FQDESV (reference sequence). J was trimmed by 8 bases and V by 5 bases; bases with no gene match: 5. The CDR3 here is CASSPDRVEAFF. The CDR3 coding sequence is TGTGCCAGCAGCCCTGACAGGGTGGAAGCTTTCTTT.

The rearrangement uses TRBV7-8 and TRBJ2-1; a weak D match, TRBD1 (6 bases). The V and J ends lost 7 bases and 5 bases respectively, with 15 bases between them. Germline V CDR1 and CDR2: SGHVS, FQNEAQ. The CDR3 is 14 residues long. CDR3 sequence (DNA): TGTGCCAGCACGGCTTTAAGGACAGACAATGAGCAGTTCTTC. Translation: CASTALRTDNEQFF. Full variable domain (missing parts from reference TRBV7-8 and TRBJ2-1): GAGVSQSPRYKVAKRGQDVALRCDPISGHVSLFWYQQALGQGPEFLTYFQNEAQLDKSGLPSDRFFAERPEGSVSTLKIQRTQQEDSAVYLCASTALRTDNEQFFGPGTRLTVL.

The chain joins TRBV6-5 to TRBJ2-2; D could derive from TRBD1 or TRBD2 (5 bases each). This CDR3 region has 14 residues. CDR1 and CDR2 from the germline V gene are MNHEY and SVGAGI. Between the trimmed V and J ends, which lost 7 bases and 4 bases, there was a span of 13 bases. CDR3 nucleotides: TGTGCCAGCACCGAAGGGACGGGCACCGGGGAGCTGTTTTTT. It codes for CASTEGTGTGELFF.

This rearrangement joins TRBV6-5 to TRBJ2-7; TRBD1 matches 7 bases. The CDR3 is 14 residues long. Trimming took 6 bases from V and 3 from J; bases not matched to a gene: 8. Germline V gene sequence: CDR1 MNHEY, CDR2 SVGAGI. The CDR3 reads CASRPGTALYEQYF. Written as DNA, the CDR3 is TGTGCCAGCAGGCCCGGGACAGCCCTCTACGAGCAGTACTTC.

This chain connects TRBV5-4 to TRBJ2-1; 8 positions agree with TRBD2. Losses at the gene ends were 1 base for V and 9 bases for J; bases not matched to a gene: 12. This CDR3 is 16 amino acids long. The V gene's germline CDR1 is SGHNT and CDR2 YYREEE (reference sequence). The DNA of the CDR3 is TGTGCCAGCAGCTTGTGGGAGGGGACTAGTTCGGTTGAGCAGTTCTTC. Translating gives CASSLWEGTSSVEQFF.

This clone was picked up a small number of times. The chain is built from TRBV11-2 and TRBJ2-3, with TRBD2 matching over 7 bases. This CDR3 comprises 15 residues. V lost 5 bases, J lost 2 bases, and 7 bases stayed unmatched. CDR1 SGHAT and CDR2 FQNNGV come from the germline V gene. CDR3 bases: TGTGCCAGCAGCGAGGGACTACTACCCACAGATACGCAGTATTTT. This sequence encodes CASSEGLLPTDTQYF. The whole variable domain, filled in from reference TRBV11-2 and TRBJ2-3, reads EAGVAQSPRYKIIEKRQSVAFWCNPISGHATLYWYQQILGQGPKLLIQFQNNGVVDDSQLPKDRFSAERLKGVDSTLKIQPAKLEDSAVYLCASSEGLLPTDTQYFGPGTRLTVL.

V usage is TRBV5-6 and J usage is TRBJ1-2; D uncertain. The CDR3 is 16 residues long. V gave up 0 bases and J gave up 6 bases, with 18 bases separating them. CDR1 SGHDT and CDR2 YYEEEE come from the germline V gene. For the CDR3, the DNA is TGTGCCAGCAGCTTGGACTTCGCTACCGCCCGGGATGGCTACACCTTC. Amino acid sequence: CASSLDFATARDGYTF.

J is TRBJ2-1 and V is TRBV5-5; 7 nucleotides agree with TRBD1. The germline V gene encodes CDR1 SGHKS and CDR2 YYEKEE (reference sequence). The ends lost 5 bases at V and 1 base at J; junction bases unmatched: 9. This CDR3 region has 16 residues. CDR3 sequence (DNA): TGTGCCAGCAGTTTCACCCTCAGGGGGTCCTACAATGAGCAGTTCTTC. Protein: CASSFTLRGSYNEQFF.